This T cell receptor beta chain is drawn from a study of blood T cells in healthy people across ages. As for the study in general: About one barcoded TCR beta cDNA was captured per two T cells.

A second PCR, run for roughly 7 to 12 cycles, used a sample-barcoded 5' primer plus a J-beta primer mix. No fewer than 2.5 million CDR3-containing paired-end reads came from each sample. MiXCR, run by TCRdb on the 5' RACE reads, gives a single entry per CDR3 protein. This sample yields 800,000 to 1,000,000 distinct CDR3 sequences, of which around 48% are seen a single time; under 15% belongs to the top ten. Trimming at V came to 4 bases and at J to 4 bases, leaving 7 bases not matched to a gene. Per germline, CDR1 MNHEY and CDR2 SVGAGI. The length of the CDR3 is 16 residues. There were healthy Caucasian individuals from Russia, aged roughly 6 to 95, serving as donors. Each of the donors had around 10 milliliters of peripheral blood drawn into EDTA-treated Vacutainer tubes. This clonotype was recorded a few times.

The clonotype comes from a man younger than 40 in good health. Sequenced material: blood. The gene calls are TRBV6-5 and TRBJ2-5; 12 bases fit TRBD2. The CDR3 spells CASSFAATSGGETQYF. CDR3 nucleotides: TGTGCCAGCAGTTTTGCAGCGACTAGCGGGGGAGAGACCCAGTACTTC.